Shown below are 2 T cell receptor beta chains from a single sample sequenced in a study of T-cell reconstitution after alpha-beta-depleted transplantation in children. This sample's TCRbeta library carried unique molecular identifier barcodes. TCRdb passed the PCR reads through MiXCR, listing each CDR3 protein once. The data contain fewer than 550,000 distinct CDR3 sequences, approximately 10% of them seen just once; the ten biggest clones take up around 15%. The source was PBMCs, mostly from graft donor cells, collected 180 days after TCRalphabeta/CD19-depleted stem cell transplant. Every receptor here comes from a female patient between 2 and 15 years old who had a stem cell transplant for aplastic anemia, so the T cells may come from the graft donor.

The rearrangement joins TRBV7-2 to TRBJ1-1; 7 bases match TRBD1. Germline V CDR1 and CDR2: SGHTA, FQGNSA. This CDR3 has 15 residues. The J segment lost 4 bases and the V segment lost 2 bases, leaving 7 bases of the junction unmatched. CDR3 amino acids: CASSLSRGRSTEAFF. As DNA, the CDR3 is TGTGCCAGCAGCTTAAGTAGGGGGCGCAGCACTGAAGCTTTCTTT.

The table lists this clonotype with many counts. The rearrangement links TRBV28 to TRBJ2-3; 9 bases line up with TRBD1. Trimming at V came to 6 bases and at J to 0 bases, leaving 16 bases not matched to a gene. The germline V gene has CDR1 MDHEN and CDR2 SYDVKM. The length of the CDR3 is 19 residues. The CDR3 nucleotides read TGTGCCAGCAGCTTCTGGACAGGGGCCATTCGAAAAAGCACAGATACGCAGTATTTT. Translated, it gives CASSFWTGAIRKSTDTQYF.